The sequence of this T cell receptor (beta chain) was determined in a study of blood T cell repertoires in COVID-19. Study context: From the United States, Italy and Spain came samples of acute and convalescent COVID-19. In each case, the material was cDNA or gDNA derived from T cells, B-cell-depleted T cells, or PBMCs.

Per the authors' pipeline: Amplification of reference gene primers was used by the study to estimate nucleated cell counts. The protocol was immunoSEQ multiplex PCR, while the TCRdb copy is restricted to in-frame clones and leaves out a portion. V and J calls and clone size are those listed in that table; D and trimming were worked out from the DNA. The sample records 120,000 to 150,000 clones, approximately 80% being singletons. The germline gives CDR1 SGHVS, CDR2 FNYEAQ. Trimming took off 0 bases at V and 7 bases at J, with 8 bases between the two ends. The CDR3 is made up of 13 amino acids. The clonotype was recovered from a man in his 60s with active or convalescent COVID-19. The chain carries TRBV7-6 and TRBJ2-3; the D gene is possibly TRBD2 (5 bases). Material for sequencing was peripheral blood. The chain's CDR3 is CASSLAEENTQYF. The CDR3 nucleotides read TGTGCCAGCAGCTTAGCGGAGGAGAATACGCAGTATTTT.